The 6 T cell receptor beta chains in this list originate from one sample, sequenced in a study of regulatory T cells in long-lasting Graves disease. Described time point: newly diagnosed GD, antithyroid drugs for less than 3 months. Extracted RNA from PBMCs served as the source of the TCR library. CDR3-region Arm-PCR and iRepertoire HTBI primers produced the TCR beta libraries. TCRdb re-analysed the multiplex PCR reads in MiXCR, keeping a single row per CDR3 protein. The sample yields 350,000 to 450,000 distinct CDR3 sequences, roughly a sixth seen once. Separately, the same data were catalogued under a study of T cells in Graves' hyperthyroidism and ophthalmopathy.

Sequencing was performed on peripheral blood mononuclear cells (PBMCs), taken at new diagnosis, from a patient treated with antithyroid drugs. These receptors all come from a man aged 35-49 years with Graves disease.

This clonotype was seen many times. This rearrangement joins TRBV2 to TRBJ2-3; 7 bases line up with TRBD1. Losses at the gene ends were 8 bases for V and 2 bases for J; bases not matched to a gene: 10. The CDR3 consists of 15 residues. CDR1 is SNHLY, CDR2 FYNNEI, per germline. CDR3 nucleotides: TGTGCCAGCCCATGGAAGGACAGGCCCACAGATACGCAGTATTTT. It codes for CASPWKDRPTDTQYF.

This clonotype was seen ten or more times. This chain joins TRBV5-1 and TRBJ1-4, with D hard to call. In germline, CDR1 is SGHRS, CDR2 YFSETQ. Trimming shortened V by 4 bases and J by 2 bases, and 15 bases separated the two germline ends. The CDR3 spans 16 residues. DNA for the CDR3: TGCGCCAGCAGCAGAGGGCCCGCCGAGACTAATGAAAAACTGTTTTTT. As protein: CASSRGPAETNEKLFF. The full variable domain, in which reference TRBV5-1 and TRBJ1-4 provide the parts outside the CDR3, is KAGVTQTPRYLIKTRGQQVTLSCSPISGHRSVSWYQQTPGQGLQFLFEYFSETQRNKGNFPGRFSGRQFSNSRSEMNVSTLELGDSALYLCASSRGPAETNEKLFFGSGTQLSVL.

This clonotype was detected a few times. The chain links TRBV5-1 to TRBJ2-5, with D uncertain. This CDR3 is built from 12 residues. The V end was cut by 4 bases, the J end by 3 bases, with 7 bases between. The germline CDR1 and CDR2 sequences are SGHRS and YFSETQ. The CDR3 DNA is TGCGCCAGCAGCCAACCCGAAGAGACCCAGTACTTC. Its protein product is CASSQPEETQYF.

This clonotype has at least ten counts. The J gene is TRBJ2-5, the V gene TRBV27; D possibly corresponds to TRBD1 (6 bases). The CDR3 spans 14 residues. Trimming stripped 5 bases from V and 2 bases from J, with 12 bases between. CDR1 is MNHEY and CDR2 is SMNVEV in the germline V gene (reference sequence). The CDR3 sequence is CASSPEGEQETQYF. Written as DNA, the CDR3 is TGTGCCAGCAGTCCCGAGGGGGAACAAGAGACCCAGTACTTC.

Ten or more counts support this clonotype. The V and J genes are TRBV29-1 and TRBJ1-4; tentative D call: TRBD1 (5 bases). V was clipped by 4 bases and J by 8 bases, with 11 bases between them. Per germline, CDR1 SQVTM and CDR2 ANQGSEA. This CDR3 contains 12 residues. As DNA, the CDR3 is TGCAGCGTTGGATGGGGGACGGAAAAACTGTTTTTT. It encodes CSVGWGTEKLFF. Full variable domain (remainder filled in from reference TRBV29-1 and TRBJ1-4): SAVISQKPSRDICQRGTSLTIQCQVDSQVTMMFWYRQQPGQSLTLIATANQGSEATYESGFVIDKFPISRPNLTFSTLTVSNMSPEDSSIYLCSVGWGTEKLFFGSGTQLSVL.

This clonotype showed up many times. The chain carries TRBV25-1 and TRBJ2-3; D may correspond to TRBD1 or TRBD2 (5 bases each). This CDR3 spans 16 amino acids. Between the trimmed V and J ends, which lost 3 bases and 5 bases, there was a span of 18 bases. Germline V gene data show CDR1 as MGHDK and CDR2 as SYGVNS. The CDR3 DNA follows: TGTGCCAGCAGTGATTCAGGGCGGCGAGGGGTAGATACGCAGTATTTT. Translating it yields CASSDSGRRGVDTQYF.